This record looks at one TCR beta chain sequence and its context. Its antigen is currently unknown. This entry is derived from a study of T cells in localized non-small cell lung cancer. Only in-frame clones appear in the TCRdb table, and some are missing; sequencing was by immunoSEQ multiplex PCR. The profile shows fewer than 35,000 clones, around 87% of them singletons. Study findings and constraints: Median roughly 57 top-100 tumor clones were shared with paired adjacent lung. Exceeding tumor, uninvolved adjacent lung had the highest T cell clonality.

The sequence derives from a man between 40 and 75 years old with stage III lung adenocarcinoma. The sample consisted of peripheral blood mononuclear cells, taken before any cancer treatment.

For the CDR3, the DNA is TGTGCCAGCAGTCCCGGGGGGGGCAACGAAAAACTGTTTTTT. It codes for CASSPGGGNEKLFF. The chain has TRBV6-1 and TRBJ1-4; a possible D gene is TRBD1 (6 bases). Germline V gene sequence: CDR1 MNHNS, CDR2 SASEGT. V was cut by 5 bases and J by 8 bases, with 15 bases left in between. The CDR3 loop spans 14 amino acids.